This T cell receptor beta chain was sequenced during a study of OX40 agonist ivuxolimab in advanced cancers. Study-level background: From about 23 to 85 years was the age range, with a mean of approximately 58 years, and around 84% were male.

Points on this clone: Antigen specificity is unknown.

The V gene lost 0 bases and the J gene lost 4 bases, with 8 bases spanning the gap. The CDR3 extends over 13 amino acids. CDR1 and CDR2 (germline): SGHRS, YFSETQ. Findings of the study overall: Also showing low normalized T-cell clonal expansion were some of the nonresponders. Averaged across samples, CD8+ T cells carried more expanded clones than CD4+ did.

Some clones are missing from TCRdb's copy, which holds only in-frame ones; the method was immunoSEQ multiplex PCR. The sample has roughly 70,000 clones; around nine tenths are singletons. The sequence was obtained from an adult with an advanced solid tumor such as melanoma, head and neck, liver or kidney cancer. The gene calls are TRBV5-1 and TRBJ2-7, with a weak D call TRBD1 (6 bases). The specimen comprised CD4+ or CD8+ T cells sorted from blood, sampled in a trial of the OX40 agonist ivuxolimab. The CDR3 DNA sequence: TGCGCCAGCAGCTTGGACAGGGAGTACGAGCAGTACTTC. Its translation is CASSLDREYEQYF.